The 18 T cell receptor beta chains below come from one sample, sequenced in a study of PD-1 blockade in classical Hodgkin lymphoma. The time point: newly diagnosed, previously untreated cHL patient sample. Repertoires were generated with immunoSEQ multiplex PCR, while TCRdb's copy carries only in-frame clones and drops some. The sample carries 15,000 to 20,000 clones, roughly nine tenths recorded once. Sequencing was carried out using peripheral blood mononuclear cells (PBMCs). These receptors were taken from a human donor with classical Hodgkin lymphoma.

The chain combines TRBV28 with TRBJ1-2, with 7 bases identical to TRBD1. Germline V gene lookup returns CDR1 MDHEN and CDR2 SYDVKM. V dropped 6 bases and J dropped 1; count of bases not matched to a gene: 8. This CDR3 comprises 15 residues. The CDR3 sequence is CASSSRDRINYGYTF. The CDR3 bases are TGTGCCAGCAGCTCTCGGGACAGAATTAACTATGGCTACACCTTC.

CDR3 sequence: CAWSLRAGGTDTQYF. The CDR3 DNA follows: TGTGCCTGGAGTCTTAGGGCAGGGGGGACAGATACGCAGTATTTT. The chain carries TRBV30 and TRBJ2-3; a possible D gene is TRBD1 (7 bases). The germline V and J ends were trimmed by 2 bases and 3 bases, with 15 bases remaining between them. Per the germline V gene, CDR1 is GTSNPN and CDR2 is SVGIG (reference sequence). CDR3 length equals 15 residues.

The chain combines TRBV28 with TRBJ2-7; D might be TRBD1 or TRBD2, each matching 5 bases. The germline V gene encodes CDR1 MDHEN and CDR2 SYDVKM. The CDR3 is 14 residues long. V was cut by 6 bases and J by 3 bases, with 15 bases left in between. CDR3 amino acids: CASRSPGALYEQYF. CDR3 DNA: TGTGCCAGCAGATCCCCCGGGGCTCTCTACGAGCAGTACTTC.

J is TRBJ1-1 and V is TRBV30; maybe TRBD1 (6 bases). In germline, CDR1 is GTSNPN, CDR2 SVGIG (reference sequence). The CDR3 is 13 amino acids. V lost 4 bases, J lost 5 bases, and 14 bases lay in between. CDR3 sequence (DNA): TGTGCCTGGACACTAGGGGGAGGGACTGAAGCTTTCTTT. It specifies CAWTLGGGTEAFF.

The genes are TRBV28 and TRBJ1-1; perhaps TRBD1 as D (6 bases). The CDR3 has 14 residues. CDR1 is MDHEN and CDR2 is SYDVKM in the germline V gene. Trimming pared 6 bases from V and 5 bases from J, leaving 16 bases between. In DNA form, the CDR3 reads TGTGCCAGCAGCTCGTGGGGGGCGCGAACTGAAGCTTTCTTT. Amino acid sequence: CASSSWGARTEAFF.

The rearrangement links TRBV4-3 to TRBJ1-1; TRBD1 might be the D (5 bases). V lost 0 bases, J lost 6 bases, and 11 bases lay in between. CDR3 length: 14 residues. Germline values: CDR1 LGHNA, CDR2 YSLEER. The DNA for the CDR3 is TGCGCCAGCAGCCAAGATTTGGGGGTGGCTGAAGCTTTCTTT. It codes for CASSQDLGVAEAFF.

CDR3 in amino acids: CASSVPTGAGANVLTF. The CDR3 DNA follows: TGTGCCAGTAGTGTCCCGACAGGGGCCGGGGCCAACGTCCTGACTTTC. J is TRBJ2-6 and V is TRBV19; 8 bases agree with TRBD1. With V trimmed by 5 bases and J by 4 bases, 7 bases remained unmatched. Per the germline V gene, CDR1 is LNHDA and CDR2 is SQIVND (reference sequence). There are 16 residues in the CDR3.

The rearrangement joins TRBV7-8 to TRBJ1-5; the D is unclear. The CDR3 is made up of 14 amino acids. V dropped 5 bases and J dropped 7 bases, with 15 bases sitting between them. CDR1 and CDR2 (germline): SGHVS, FQNEAQ. The CDR3 DNA follows: TGTGCCAGCAGCCGCGTGGGGAGTTACCAGCCCCAGCATTTT. It is translated as CASSRVGSYQPQHF.

This chain uses TRBV27 with TRBJ2-7; the match to TRBD2 covers 8 bases. CDR3 length: 15 residues. CDR1 is MNHEY, CDR2 SMNVEV, per germline (reference sequence). Trimming took 8 bases from V and 6 from J; bases not matched to a gene: 15. The CDR3 bases are TGTGCCAGCGGCCGGAGGTCCCTAGCGGGCGGCGAGCAGTACTTC. The encoded protein is CASGRRSLAGGEQYF.

The chain carries TRBV7-2 and TRBJ1-1; D remains ambiguous. V lost 2 bases, J lost 0 bases, and 10 bases lay in between. The CDR3 totals 15 residues. CDR1 SGHTA and CDR2 FQGNSA come from the germline V gene. The CDR3 here is CASSLPPGMNTEAFF. As DNA, the CDR3 is TGTGCCAGCAGCTTACCCCCAGGCATGAACACTGAAGCTTTCTTT.

The chain is built from TRBV30 and TRBJ1-3; 7 bases match TRBD1. Germline CDR1 reads GTSNPN; CDR2 reads SVGIG (reference sequence). V trimming: 2 bases; J trimming: 6 bases; junction bases outside the gene matches: 10. The CDR3 runs 15 residues. This chain's CDR3 is CAWSPGTVRENTIYF. The CDR3 DNA reads as TGTGCCTGGAGTCCCGGGACAGTAAGGGAAAACACCATATATTTT.

J is TRBJ2-3 and V is TRBV7-9; 7 bases line up with TRBD1. The CDR3 has 15 residues. Germline V gene data show CDR1 as SEHNR and CDR2 as FQNEAQ (reference sequence). J lost 7 bases, V lost 5 bases, and 12 bases had no gene match. The CDR3 here is CASSLMTGIGNTQYF. In DNA, the CDR3 is TGTGCCAGCAGCCTTATGACAGGGATTGGAAATACGCAGTATTTT.

This clone came up once. This rearrangement joins TRBV11-3 to TRBJ2-2; no firm D call. The CDR3 runs to 14 residues. Per germline, CDR1 SGHNT and CDR2 YENEEA. The ends were cut back, 4 bases at V and 2 bases at J, with 8 bases in the middle. The chain's CDR3 is CASSSKRNTGELFF. CDR3 in DNA: TGTGCCAGCAGCTCAAAAAGAAACACCGGGGAGCTGTTTTTT.

Only a few counts were recorded for this clone. The chain links TRBV10-3 to TRBJ1-2, with D possibly matching TRBD1 (5 bases). The CDR3 has 13 residues. V lost 2 bases and J 6 bases, leaving 10 bases between the germline ends. CDR1 and CDR2 (germline): ENHRY, SYGVKD. CDR3 nucleotides: TGTGCCATCAGTGAGGACAGATCTCATGGCTACACCTTC. Translated, it gives CAISEDRSHGYTF.

This sequence joins TRBV28 and TRBJ2-5, with D possibly matching TRBD1 (6 bases). With the DNA end fitting TRBJ2-7 better, the J assignment may be wrong. This CDR3 has 11 residues. CDR1 MDHEN and CDR2 SYDVKM come from the germline V gene. The CDR3 region has the DNA TGTGCCAGCATTTCCAGGGGCGAGCAGTACTTC. Translated, it gives CASISRGEQYF.

The rearrangement joins TRBV5-8 to TRBJ2-3; TRBD2 matches at 10 bases. The CDR3 runs 17 residues. Germline CDR1 is SGHTS and CDR2 is YDEGEE. The ends lost 3 bases at V and 0 bases at J; junction bases unmatched: 7. The CDR3 bases are TGTGCCAGCAGCTACCACCCGGGACTAGCGAGCACAGATACGCAGTATTTT. It yields the protein CASSYHPGLASTDTQYF.

The V gene is TRBV7-2, the J gene TRBJ1-5, with no clear D. The CDR3 loop spans 15 amino acids. From germline, CDR1 is SGHTA and CDR2 FQGNSA. Trimming took 5 bases from V and 5 from J, leaving 16 bases between them. Here the CDR3 reads CASSRRTGGDQPQHF. The CDR3 nucleotides are TGTGCCAGCAGCCGAAGGACGGGTGGGGATCAGCCCCAGCATTTT.

The CDR3 here is CASSRGQGANNEQFF. CDR3 sequence (DNA): TGTGCCAGTAGCCGGGGACAGGGGGCAAACAATGAGCAGTTCTTC. This sequence joins TRBV19 and TRBJ2-1, with 12 bases aligning to TRBD1. CDR3 size: 15 residues. CDR1 is LNHDA, CDR2 SQIVND, per germline (reference sequence). V gave up 6 bases and J gave up 5 bases; unmatched junction bases: 5.